This TCR beta chain was captured by sequencing in a study of blood T cell repertoires in COVID-19 (dated by TCRdb to 2020 to 2022). Regarding the study in general: Samples from collaborators originated in the United States, Italy and Spain and spanned both the acute and convalescent phases of COVID-19. The material from the prospective study consisted of cDNA or gDNA derived from T cells, B-cell-depleted T cells, or PBMCs. The dataset comprised deeply sampled blood TCRbeta repertoires from subjects exposed to, actively infected with, or recovered from COVID-19. The repertoires were released in a freely available public database intended as a resource for research on the immune response to SARS-CoV-2. The samples were drawn from the first 160 participants of the ongoing ImmuneRACE study and from some 1,300 subjects provided by 6 global collaborators. Nearly every sample came with metadata listing a de-identified subject ID, COVID-19 status, age in years and sex. Where available, HLA class I and class II types were obtained from metadata supplied by the sample provider rather than from assay-based typing. Results and caveats for the whole study, not just this receptor: The amount of clinical and demographic metadata varied by source and participant and was provided uncurated.

The immunoSEQ Assay, a bias-controlled multiplex PCR, was used to amplify TCRbeta CDR3 regions from genomic DNA. The paper's processing steps were these. Nucleated cell counts per sample were estimated from amplification of reference gene primers within the assay. To quantify the absolute abundance of each unique TCRbeta CDR3 rearrangement, sequence reads were collapsed and filtered. For each sample, productive Simpson clonality was calculated as the square root of Simpson's diversity index across productive rearrangements. What TCRdb holds here is the immuneACCESS table cut down to in-frame rearrangements. Part of the clones is not present; checked against another copy, under half of the missing clones reflect an unresolved V gene, and the others are unexplained. V and J calls and clone size are copied from that table; D and trimming were computed from the DNA. This sample comprises approximately 210,000 clones, around 76% of them detected only once. Jointly, the top ten make up less than 20% of the sample.

Participants in the prospective study were aged 18 to 89 years, lived in 20 to 30 United States geographic areas, and enrolled through a virtual design. Cohort assignment in the prospective study relied on participant-reported clinical history from a screening survey and a study questionnaire. Mobile phlebotomists in the prospective study collected whole blood, serum and a nasopharyngeal or oropharyngeal swab from every participant. Participants in the prospective study had the option to provide additional blood draws and questionnaires over a roughly 2-month period. Prospective study blood samples were shipped either frozen or at room temperature before DNA extraction. As regards this clone: Its binding antigen is unknown. The input lacks base qualities; no much larger clone sits a single base away.

V is trimmed back by 5 bases and J by 2 bases, and the junction contains 7 bases that no gene match accounts for. CDR1 and CDR2, per the germline V gene, are SGHTA and FQGNSA. Measured from the cysteine to the phenylalanine, the CDR3 is 16 residues long. The kept DNA is CDR3 alone, 48 bases in frame from the first base. The sequenced sample consisted of PBMCs or T cells enriched from blood (not recorded which). This TCR was sampled from a woman aged 45-60 years with acute COVID-19. The receptor chain draws on TRBV7-2 and TRBJ2-5, with 11 middle bases fitting TRBD1. DNA sequence: TGTGCCAGCAGCCCAGCGGGGACAGGGGGACAAGAGACCCAGTACTTC. The resulting protein is CASSPAGTGGQETQYF. With the portions outside the CDR3 filled from the reference TRBV7-2 and TRBJ2-5 genes, the complete variable region becomes GAGVSQSPSNKVTEKGKDVELRCDPISGHTALYWYRQSLGQGLEFLIYFQGNSAPDKSGLPSDRFSAERTGGSVSTLTIQRTQQEDSAVYLCASSPAGTGGQETQYFGPGTRLLVL.